Listed below are T cell receptor beta chains from one sample, sequenced in a study of response to subunit inactivated influenza vaccine. TCRdb re-called the RT-PCR reads with MiXCR, one entry per CDR3 protein. The table includes about 610,000 distinct CDR3 sequences, 14% detected once. This sample comprised PBMCs from blood, obtained roughly 12 days after vaccination. Receptors originate from a man aged 45-65 years who received an inactivated influenza vaccine. The CDR3 runs from the conserved cysteine through the conserved F or W. D genes are given only for firm matches. Not every row has a clone size; where given, it reads once, few, many or a size class.

cdr3_nt,cdr3_aa,v_call,d_call,clone_size,j_call
TGTGCCAGCTCACCTACCGGGACAGGGGCGCGTGAGCAGTTCTTC,CASSPTGTGAREQFF,TRBV18,TRBD1,few,TRBJ2-1
TGTGCCAGCAGTTTCGACACAGCCAAAAACATTCAGTACTTC,CASSFDTAKNIQYF,TRBV12-3/TRBV12-4,-,few,TRBJ2-4
TGTGCCAGTAGTTGGACGGGAAATGAAAAACTGTTTTTT,CASSWTGNEKLFF,TRBV19,-,-,TRBJ1-4
TGTGCCAGCAGGCGAGCCGGGACCGAACCCTACGAGCAGTACTTC,CASRRAGTEPYEQYF,TRBV11-1,-,-,TRBJ2-7
TGTGCCAGCAGCTTAGATACAGGGAGAGGAGAGACCCAGTACTTC,CASSLDTGRGETQYF,TRBV7-7,-,-,TRBJ2-5
TGCGCCAGCACCCAGGGGACAGGGGTGAGCTCAGATACGCAGTATTTT,CASTQGTGVSSDTQYF,TRBV10-2,TRBD1,-,TRBJ2-3
TGTGCCTGGAGTGTAACTCTAGGAGCTTTCTTT,CAWSVTLGAFF,TRBV30,-,-,TRBJ1-1
TGTGCCAGCAGCCCCGCCCGGGGGCGCTACGAGCAGTACTTC,CASSPARGRYEQYF,TRBV5-5,-,-,TRBJ2-7
TGTGCCAGCAGCCAAGGGTCGGGCAGTACGAATGAAAAACTGTTTTTT,CASSQGSGSTNEKLFF,TRBV14,-,-,TRBJ1-4
TGCAGTGCTAGAGCCCCGGGACAGACTCATCAGCCCCAGCATTTT,CSARAPGQTHQPQHF,TRBV20-1,TRBD1,many,TRBJ1-5
TGCAGCGTTGAAGGCTGGGCACTAGCGGGAGGGAGCACAGATACGCAGTATTTT,CSVEGWALAGGSTDTQYF,TRBV29-1,TRBD2,-,TRBJ2-3
TGTGCCAGCAGCTTAACGGCAGACGGGAACACTGAAGCTTTCTTT,CASSLTADGNTEAFF,TRBV7-9,-,few,TRBJ1-1
TGTGCCAGCAGTTTGGGAGGTCCCGAAGCTTTCTTT,CASSLGGPEAFF,TRBV12-3/TRBV12-4,-,many,TRBJ1-1
TGTGCCAGCAGCCAAGAGGACCTGACAAGGAACACTGAAGCTTTCTTT,CASSQEDLTRNTEAFF,TRBV14,-,-,TRBJ1-1
TGTGCCAGCAGTCCATACGGGCCAAACTATGGCTACACCTTC,CASSPYGPNYGYTF,TRBV6-2/TRBV6-3,-,-,TRBJ1-2
TGTGCCAGCAGCGACGGGACAGGGGGCCAGCCCCAGCATTTT,CASSDGTGGQPQHF,TRBV7-9,TRBD1,-,TRBJ1-5
TGTGCCAGCAGCCGACTAGCGGGGAAAAATGAGCAGTTCTTC,CASSRLAGKNEQFF,TRBV7-6,TRBD2,few,TRBJ2-1
TGTGCCTGGAGTGGCAGGGGACGGCTATTTGAGCAGTTCTTC,CAWSGRGRLFEQFF,TRBV30,-,once,TRBJ2-1
TGTGCCAGCAGCTCGAGGGTAGTGGGCAATCAGCCCCAGCATTTT,CASSSRVVGNQPQHF,TRBV5-6,-,few,TRBJ1-5
TGTGCCAGCAGCTTCTCGGGACTCACTAATGAAAAACTGTTTTTT,CASSFSGLTNEKLFF,TRBV7-2,-,few,TRBJ1-4
TGTGCCAGCAACGGGTGGGGGCGTGAAAAACTGTTTTTT,CASNGWGREKLFF,TRBV2,-,few,TRBJ1-4
TGTGCCAGCAGTCCCGGTTTTGGCGGGAGGGCCTTCTATGAGCAGTTCTTC,CASSPGFGGRAFYEQFF,TRBV27,TRBD2,-,TRBJ2-1
TGTGCCAGCAGGGGGACTAGCACAAAAGAGACCCAGTACTTC,CASRGTSTKETQYF,TRBV5-6,TRBD2,few,TRBJ2-5
TGCGCCAGCAGCTTGTTAGCCAACGCGAACACCGGGGAGCTGTTTTTT,CASSLLANANTGELFF,TRBV5-1,-,few,TRBJ2-2
TGTGCCAGCAGCTTAATGGCAGGGGTGGACGAGCAGTACTTC,CASSLMAGVDEQYF,TRBV11-3,-,-,TRBJ2-7
TGCGCCAGCAGCTCACTAGGGACAGGAGCTTCACCCCTCCACTTT,CASSSLGTGASPLHF,TRBV5-1,TRBD1,few,TRBJ1-6
TGCAGTGCTAGTCTACTCGAGGGGGAGACCCAGTACTTC,CSASLLEGETQYF,TRBV20-1,-,few,TRBJ2-5
TGCGCCAGCAGCTTGTCAGGAGATAGCAATCAGCCCCAGCATTTT,CASSLSGDSNQPQHF,TRBV5-1,-,many,TRBJ1-5
TGTGCCAGCAGTGAAAGTAACATTCGGGGCTACACCTTC,CASSESNIRGYTF,TRBV6-1,-,few,TRBJ1-2
TGTGCCAGCAGTAATCAGGGGCTTGGCTACACCTTC,CASSNQGLGYTF,TRBV12-3/TRBV12-4,-,many,TRBJ1-2
TGTGCCATCAGTGATACAGGGTATGAGCAGTTCTTC,CAISDTGYEQFF,TRBV10-3,-,-,TRBJ2-1
TGTGCCATCAGTGAGACGCAGGGGGTCGGCAATCAGCCCCAGCATTTT,CAISETQGVGNQPQHF,TRBV10-3,TRBD1,few,TRBJ1-5
TGTGCCAGCAGTCCGGTGGGTGGAGGGACGCGTATGAACTATGGCTACACCTTC,CASSPVGGGTRMNYGYTF,TRBV28,-,few,TRBJ1-2
TGTGCCAGCAGTCCCCTCTTGGCTGGGGAGACCCAGTACTTC,CASSPLLAGETQYF,TRBV12-3/TRBV12-4,-,many,TRBJ2-5
TGTGCCAGCAGCTTAATGGCGAGGACAGGGAGCACAGATACGCAGTATTTT,CASSLMARTGSTDTQYF,TRBV11-2,TRBD1,-,TRBJ2-3
TGTGCCAGCAGCTTGACAGGGACTTCCTCTGGGGCCAACGTCCTGACTTTC,CASSLTGTSSGANVLTF,TRBV5-5,-,-,TRBJ2-6
TGCAGCGTTGATGGCGGGACCACCTACAATGAGCAGTTCTTC,CSVDGGTTYNEQFF,TRBV29-1,-,few,TRBJ2-1
TGCAGCGTTCAAGACAGGGGTGTAAGGAATGGCTACACCTTC,CSVQDRGVRNGYTF,TRBV29-1,TRBD1,few,TRBJ1-2
TGTGCCAGCAGCCCGGACACCAGCACAGATACGCAGTATTTT,CASSPDTSTDTQYF,TRBV7-2,-,few,TRBJ2-3
TGTGCCAGCAGCCATTCATCTGGGGGTAGGGAAAAACTGTTTTTT,CASSHSSGGREKLFF,TRBV3-1,-,few,TRBJ1-4
TGTGCCAGCAGTCTCGTTCCGGGACAGGGGAACTATGGCTACACCTTC,CASSLVPGQGNYGYTF,TRBV28,TRBD1,few,TRBJ1-2
TGTGCCAGCAGCGTAGAAGGTGGAGGGCGTGAGACCCAGTACTTC,CASSVEGGGRETQYF,TRBV9,-,few,TRBJ2-5
TGTGCCAGCAGCCGATTACGCTCTTTGACTAGCGGGACTAGGCCAAACAATGAGCAGTTCTTC,CASSRLRSLTSGTRPNNEQFF,TRBV11-1,TRBD2,-,TRBJ2-1
TGCGCCAGCAGCCAACGGCCGGCGGGGACGAACACCGGGGAGCTGTTTTTT,CASSQRPAGTNTGELFF,TRBV4-3,-,many,TRBJ2-2
TGTGCCAGCAGCGTCACCCCGGGACTAGCGGGAGGGAACACCGGGGAGCTGTTTTTT,CASSVTPGLAGGNTGELFF,TRBV9,TRBD2,-,TRBJ2-2
TGCGCCAGCAGCCCGCAGCTCCGGGACAGGGATGGGCCCCAGCATTTT,CASSPQLRDRDGPQHF,TRBV4-1,TRBD1,few,TRBJ1-5
TGTGCCAGCAGCGTAGCTCGAGTAGCGGGGGCCCATACGCAGTATTTT,CASSVARVAGAHTQYF,TRBV9,TRBD2,-,TRBJ2-3
TGTGCCAGCAGCTTAGACGGTACTAGCACAGATACGCAGTATTTT,CASSLDGTSTDTQYF,TRBV7-3,-,many,TRBJ2-3
TGTGCCAGCAGCTTAGGTCTGGCCCAGCATTTT,CASSLGLAQHF,TRBV7-2,-,many,TRBJ1-5
TGTGCCAGCAGCCGACGGACTAGCGGGGGGGTGAATGAGCAGTTCTTC,CASSRRTSGGVNEQFF,TRBV7-9,TRBD2,-,TRBJ2-1
TGTGCCAGCAGCCAAGAGATAGATGAGACGCAGTATTTT,CASSQEIDETQYF,TRBV4-2,-,-,TRBJ2-3
TGCAGTGCCGGGGACAGGGGGGGCACCGGGGAGCTGTTTTTT,CSAGDRGGTGELFF,TRBV20-1,TRBD1,few,TRBJ2-2
TGTGCCAGCAGCCAAGTGAGCCGCCGGGAAGCTTTCTTT,CASSQVSRREAFF,TRBV3-1,-,-,TRBJ1-1